These 17 T cell receptor beta chains originate from one sample sequenced in a study of vaccination and CD4 T cells after COVID-19. One entry per CDR3 protein results from TCRdb running MiXCR on the PCR reads. The sample yields approximately 17,000 distinct CDR3 sequences, approximately 62% seen once. Sequences were derived from CD4+ T cells from blood, sampled after SARS-CoV-2 vaccination. Receptors originate from a human donor who had recovered from COVID-19.

This clonotype appeared a single time. This chain joins TRBV6-4 and TRBJ1-5; 7 nucleotides align to TRBD1. Germline V gene data show CDR1 as MRHNA and CDR2 as SNTAGT. This CDR3 comprises 13 residues. V lost 4 bases and J lost 7; bases outside the gene matches: 4. For the CDR3, the DNA is TGTGCCAGCAGTGCCGACAGGGCCCAGCCCCAGCATTTT. Amino acid sequence: CASSADRAQPQHF.

The rearrangement joins TRBV5-4 to TRBJ2-7; 10 nucleotides align to TRBD1. There are 15 residues in the CDR3. The V gene end was trimmed by 0 bases and the J gene end by 5 bases; junction bases not matched to a gene: 5. Germline V gene lookup returns CDR1 SGHNT and CDR2 YYREEE (reference sequence). The CDR3 here is CASSLGSGQGHEQYF. The CDR3 DNA reads as TGTGCCAGCAGCTTGGGCTCGGGACAGGGGCACGAGCAGTACTTC.

CDR3 amino acids: CASSKGLSNQPQHF. In nucleotides, the CDR3 is TGTGCCAGTAGTAAGGGGTTAAGCAATCAGCCCCAGCATTTT. The rearrangement joins TRBV19 to TRBJ1-5, with D possibly being TRBD1 (5 bases). V was trimmed by 4 bases and J by 1 base, leaving 8 bases between them. The germline CDR1 and CDR2 sequences are LNHDA and SQIVND (reference sequence). This CDR3 comprises 14 residues.

The V and J genes are TRBV9 and TRBJ1-3; D unclear. CDR1 is SGDLS and CDR2 is YYNGEE in the germline V gene. The length of the CDR3 is 14 residues. V lost 2 bases and J lost 2, with 8 bases in between. The CDR3 is CASSVSPAGNTIYF. The CDR3 DNA reads TGTGCCAGCAGCGTCTCACCCGCTGGAAACACCATATATTTT.

V gene TRBV11-2 combines with J gene TRBJ2-5, with D tentatively TRBD2 (6 bases). The germline gives CDR1 SGHAT, CDR2 FQNNGV. Trimming cost V 1 base and J 2 bases, with 14 bases left between them. This CDR3 is built from 16 residues. The CDR3, as DNA: TGTGCCAGCAGCTTAGTTCTTGGTAGCGGACAAGAGACCCAGTACTTC. It yields the protein CASSLVLGSGQETQYF.

The chain carries TRBV24-1 and TRBJ2-6; D call uncertain. Germline lookup yields CDR1 KGHDR and CDR2 SFDVKD. The ends were cut back, 6 bases at V and 2 bases at J, with 4 bases in the middle. CDR3 length equals 13 residues. CDR3 loop: CATSKAGANVLTF. In DNA, the CDR3 is TGTGCCACCAGTAAGGCTGGGGCCAACGTCCTGACTTTC.

V usage is TRBV6-2 or TRBV6-3 and J usage is TRBJ1-5; 8 bases match TRBD1. Germline values: CDR1 MNHEY, CDR2 SVGEGT. The CDR3 runs to 20 residues. V shed 4 bases, J shed 2 bases, and the junction held 19 bases outside the gene matches. CDR3 residues: CASSSKWTGFPESRNQPQHF. CDR3 DNA sequence: TGTGCCAGCAGTTCTAAGTGGACAGGGTTTCCGGAATCGCGCAATCAGCCCCAGCATTTT.

This clonotype was detected only a few times. V is TRBV6-1 and J is TRBJ2-5; D is unclear. The CDR3 has 12 residues. Germline lookup yields CDR1 MNHNS and CDR2 SASEGT. Trimming cost V 0 bases and J 5 bases, with 4 bases left between them. CDR3 DNA: TGTGCCAGCAGTGAAGCAGAGGAGACCCAGTACTTC. Translating gives CASSEAEETQYF.

The chain employs TRBV10-3 and TRBJ2-5, with D maybe TRBD2 (6 bases). Trimming took 11 bases from V and 0 from J, leaving 10 bases between them. The CDR3 runs 12 residues. In germline, CDR1 is ENHRY, CDR2 SYGVKD. Written as DNA, the CDR3 is TGTGCCTCCGCGGGGAACCAAGAGACCCAGTACTTC. Residues: CASAGNQETQYF.

The chain joins TRBV7-9 to TRBJ1-6; perhaps TRBD1 as D (6 bases). This CDR3 region has 17 residues. With 5 bases removed from V and 3 bases from J, the gap between germline ends came to 17 bases. In germline, CDR1 is SEHNR, CDR2 FQNEAQ (reference sequence). The DNA for the CDR3 is TGTGCCAGCAGCACCCGTTTGGGGGCGGACTATAATTCACCCCTCCACTTT. Encoded protein: CASSTRLGADYNSPLHF. Full variable domain (remainder filled in from reference TRBV7-9 and TRBJ1-6): DTGVSQNPRHKITKRGQNVTFRCDPISEHNRLYWYRQTLGQGPEFLTYFQNEAQLEKSRLLSDRFSAERPKGSFSTLEIQRTEQGDSAMYLCASSTRLGADYNSPLHFGNGTRLTVT.

The V and J genes are TRBV18 and TRBJ1-1; D unresolved. CDR3 length equals 14 residues. Per the germline V gene, CDR1 is KGHSH and CDR2 is LQKENI. V was cut by 2 bases and J by 1 base, with 8 bases left in between. CDR3 loop: CASSPLESNTEAFF. As DNA, the CDR3 is TGTGCCAGCTCACCATTGGAATCGAACACTGAAGCTTTCTTT. Full variable domain (rest looked up from reference TRBV18 and TRBJ1-1): NAGVMQNPRHLVRRRGQEARLRCSPMKGHSHVYWYRQLPEEGLKFMVYLQKENIIDESGMPKERFSAEFPKEGPSILRIQQVVRGDSAAYFCASSPLESNTEAFFGQGTRLTVV.

The chain carries TRBV12-3 or TRBV12-4 and TRBJ2-5; the match to TRBD2 covers 10 bases. This CDR3 has 15 residues. The trim removed 3 bases at V and 5 bases at J, leaving 6 bases unmatched. The CDR3 region has the DNA TGTGCCAGCAGTTTTGGTACTAGCGGGATGGAGACCCAGTACTTC. It is translated as CASSFGTSGMETQYF.

The V and J genes are TRBV7-9 and TRBJ2-3; 9 nucleotides match TRBD1. Germline V gives CDR1 SEHNR, CDR2 FQNEAQ (reference sequence). The CDR3 loop spans 16 amino acids. V lost 4 bases to trimming and J lost 4 bases; unmatched junction nucleotides: 9. The CDR3 spells CASSSRGTGYPDTQYF. The CDR3 nucleotides are TGTGCCAGCAGCTCCCGGGGGACAGGGTATCCAGATACGCAGTATTTT.

The chain links TRBV24-1 to TRBJ2-1; unclear D gene. This CDR3 comprises 14 residues. V lost 2 bases, J lost 9 bases, and 13 bases lay in between. Germline V gene sequence: CDR1 KGHDR, CDR2 SFDVKD. The CDR3 region has the DNA TGTGCCACCAGTGATTATCGGCTAGTCAGTGAGCAGTTCTTC. Its translation: CATSDYRLVSEQFF.

The genes are TRBV19 and TRBJ2-7; 7 nucleotides align to TRBD2. CDR3 length equals 15 residues. V was clipped by 3 bases and J by 5 bases; unmatched bases: 10. In germline, CDR1 is LNHDA, CDR2 SQIVND (reference sequence). In DNA, the CDR3 is TGTGCCAGTAGTATGGCGGGAGAGGCTTATGACGAGCAGTACTTC. Translated: CASSMAGEAYDEQYF.

This clonotype was picked up a small number of times. This rearrangement joins TRBV27 to TRBJ1-6, with TRBD1 matching over 7 bases. V dropped 7 bases and J dropped 7; count of bases not matched to a gene: 7. The CDR3 runs 14 residues. Looked up from germline, CDR1 is MNHEY and CDR2 is SMNVEV (reference sequence). In nucleotides, the CDR3 is TGTGCCAGCAAGGGACAGTCGAAAAATTCACCCCTCCACTTT. It yields the protein CASKGQSKNSPLHF.

This chain joins TRBV27 and TRBJ1-6; D unclear. The germline V and J ends were trimmed by 7 bases and 0 bases, with 7 bases remaining between them. The germline V gene encodes CDR1 MNHEY and CDR2 SMNVEV (reference sequence). The CDR3 is made up of 14 amino acids. CDR3 region: CASTTVSYNSPLHF. The CDR3 DNA reads as TGTGCCAGCACTACGGTCTCCTATAATTCACCCCTCCACTTT.